Listed below are T cell receptor beta chains from one sample, sequenced in a study of memory CD4+ T cells and cytomegalovirus serostatus. TCRdb's table, derived via immunoSEQ multiplex PCR, lists solely in-frame clones and lacks some. The table includes around 40,000 clones, 75% to 85% detected once. The source material was memory CD4+ T cells from blood. These receptors were obtained from an adult in good health and CMV-seronegative. The CDR3 runs from the conserved cysteine through the conserved F or W. D genes are given only for firm matches. Rows may omit the clone size; those that give it use once, few, many or a size class.

DNA,CDR3,size,V,D,J
TGTGCCAGCGGGGCAGGGAGCACCGGGGAGCTGTTTTTT,CASGAGSTGELFF,NA,TRBV7-3,NA,TRBJ2-2
TGTGCCAGCAGCCCGGACAGGCTGGAAAAACTGTTTTTT,CASSPDRLEKLFF,NA,TRBV4-2,TRBD1,TRBJ1-4
TGTGCCAGCAGGACGGACAGGGGGAGACTCTACGAGCAGTACTTC,CASRTDRGRLYEQYF,NA,TRBV6-4,TRBD1,TRBJ2-7
TGTGCCAGCAGGGGGGGACAGGGGAGGTCTGGGGCCAACGTCCTGACTTTC,CASRGGQGRSGANVLTF,NA,TRBV2,TRBD1,TRBJ2-6
TGTGCCAGCAGCCCGGGGACAGGGGCATCTAACTATGGCTACACCTTC,CASSPGTGASNYGYTF,NA,TRBV5-6,TRBD1,TRBJ1-2
TGCGCCAGCAGTGGTCCGGGCTACGAGCAGTACTTC,CASSGPGYEQYF,NA,TRBV5-1,NA,TRBJ2-7
TGTGCCTGGACAGCAGGGAACTATGGCTACACCTTC,CAWTAGNYGYTF,NA,TRBV30,NA,TRBJ1-2
TGTGCCACCAGCAGAGATATAGGTTCTGAAAAACTGTTTTTT,CATSRDIGSEKLFF,NA,TRBV15,NA,TRBJ1-4
TGTGCCAGCAGCTTAGGAGGGCTGGGGGGGGCTTTCTTT,CASSLGGLGGAFF,NA,TRBV7-3,NA,TRBJ1-1
TGTGCAAGTCGCTTAGACGGGGGCTTAGCGGGGGTCCCCACCGGGGAGCTGTTTTTT,CASRLDGGLAGVPTGELFF,NA,TRBV12-2,NA,TRBJ2-2
TGTGCCAGTAGCGCACGGGGGCGCACCTATGGCTACACCTTC,CASSARGRTYGYTF,NA,TRBV19,NA,TRBJ1-2
TGTGCCACCAGCGGAAAACAGGGAGGTCGGACTGAAGCTTTCTTT,CATSGKQGGRTEAFF,NA,TRBV15,NA,TRBJ1-1
TGCGCCAGCAGCTCGGGGGGGACCGGGGGCCAAAACATTCAGTACTTC,CASSSGGTGGQNIQYF,NA,TRBV5-1,TRBD2,TRBJ2-4
TGCGCCAGCAGCCGGAGTCCTACAGGGGATGACACCGGGGAGCTGTTTTTT,CASSRSPTGDDTGELFF,NA,TRBV5-1,TRBD1,TRBJ2-2
TGTGCCTGGAACAGGGGCAGGGGCACTGAAGCTTTCTTT,CAWNRGRGTEAFF,NA,TRBV30,TRBD1,TRBJ1-1
TGTGCCTGGGGCCGGGACGCTAATGAAAAACTGTTTTTT,CAWGRDANEKLFF,few,TRBV30,NA,TRBJ1-4
TGTGCCAGCACCCCGGGCTTTCCCCCCTACGAGCAGTACTTC,CASTPGFPPYEQYF,once,TRBV6-4,NA,TRBJ2-7
TGTGCCACCAGCAGAGATGAGGGGGCTGTTGAAAAACTGTTTTTT,CATSRDEGAVEKLFF,few,TRBV15,TRBD1,TRBJ1-4
TGTGCCAGCAGCCGAGGACAGGCGGGCACTGAAGCTTTCTTT,CASSRGQAGTEAFF,few,TRBV7-2,TRBD1,TRBJ1-1
TGTGCCAGCAAACGAGGACAGGGTAAAGACACTGAAGCTTTCTTT,CASKRGQGKDTEAFF,NA,TRBV5-8,TRBD1,TRBJ1-1
TGTGCTAGCAGCTTACAGTTGGAAGAGACCCAGTACTTC,CASSLQLEETQYF,NA,TRBV7-7,NA,TRBJ2-5
TGTGCCAGCAGTGAATATGGTTCACCCCTCCACTTT,CASSEYGSPLHF,NA,TRBV25-1,NA,TRBJ1-6
TGTGCCAGCAGACCGGGCCCAGGGGGAGATACGCAGTATTTT,CASRPGPGGDTQYF,NA,TRBV9,TRBD1,TRBJ2-3
TGTGCCAGCACCCTCCGGACAGGGGGCAGTGATACGCAGTATTTT,CASTLRTGGSDTQYF,once,TRBV25-1,TRBD1,TRBJ2-3
TGTGCCAGCAGCTTTACAGGGGAGGCGGGCACTGAAGCTTTCTTT,CASSFTGEAGTEAFF,NA,TRBV9,TRBD1,TRBJ1-1
TGTGCCAGCAGTAAACTCAGGGGGCGCGAACAGCCCCAGCATTTT,CASSKLRGREQPQHF,once,TRBV6-5,TRBD1,TRBJ1-5
TGCGCCAGCAGCCAAAAACATTCTCCAGGGTACGAGCAGTTCTTC,CASSQKHSPGYEQFF,few,TRBV4-3,NA,TRBJ2-1
TGTGCCAGTAGTATTCAGCCAATGGGGGCCTACGAGCAGTACTTC,CASSIQPMGAYEQYF,once,TRBV19,NA,TRBJ2-7
TGTGCCAGCAGTTTCCTGCGCAGGGAAAGGGCCTATGGCTACACCTTC,CASSFLRRERAYGYTF,NA,TRBV6-5,NA,TRBJ1-2
TGTGCCAGCAGTGACGACTCTGGGGCCAACGTCCTGACTTTC,CASSDDSGANVLTF,NA,TRBV6-5,NA,TRBJ2-6
TGTGCCAGTATCGATGGGGGCGCTGGAAACACCATATATTTT,CASIDGGAGNTIYF,NA,TRBV19,NA,TRBJ1-3
TGTGCCAGCAGCCAAGTCGTGCCGAGGGGGGATATCGAGCAGTACTTC,CASSQVVPRGDIEQYF,NA,TRBV4-2,NA,TRBJ2-7
TGTGCCAGCAGTTTATGGGGCATATCGGGACCAAATGAAAAACTGTTTTTT,CASSLWGISGPNEKLFF,NA,TRBV27,NA,TRBJ1-4
TGTGCCAGCAGTAAGGAGGGACAAACTACATCGGAGACCCAGTACTTC,CASSKEGQTTSETQYF,few,TRBV7-8,NA,TRBJ2-5